What follows are 20 T cell receptor beta chains derived from one specimen sequenced in a study of neurological immune-mediated disorders (dated by TCRdb to the late 2010s). Library construction relied on 5' RACE. Sequencing relied on an Illumina HiSeq 2500. The public reads were reanalyzed by TCRdb: fastp trimming at Q25, MiXCR alignment, in-frame beta chains only. Each CDR3 protein gets just one entry, which takes the most common genes and DNA from the rows behind it. The sample records 20,000 to 25,000 distinct CDR3 sequences, over 5% of which are singletons. Of the sample, approximately 49% falls within the top ten clones. The sample comprised CD8+ T cells from blood. These receptors came from a man younger than 30 in good health.

This clonotype has at least ten counts. The V and J genes are TRBV19 and TRBJ2-3; D remains unclear. The CDR3 extends over 12 amino acids. The germline V gene encodes CDR1 LNHDA and CDR2 SQIVND (reference sequence). V dropped 11 bases and J dropped 3 bases, with 12 bases sitting between them. The CDR3 DNA follows: TGTGCCTCGAGATGGGGTACAGATACGCAGTATTTT. Its translation is CASRWGTDTQYF.

This clonotype was seen many times. This sequence joins TRBV11-3 and TRBJ2-2; 13 bases are shared with TRBD2. Germline values: CDR1 SGHNT, CDR2 YENEEA. CDR3 length: 19 amino acids. V lost 2 bases to trimming and J lost 7 bases; unmatched junction nucleotides: 13. Written as DNA, the CDR3 is TGTGCCAGCAGCTTACCGCGGACTAGCGGGGGAGTCAAGGACGGGGAGCTGTTTTTT. It encodes CASSLPRTSGGVKDGELFF.

This clonotype was counted at least ten times. CDR3 nucleotides: TGCGCCAGCAGCTCGGAAGGCAGCTCCTACAATGAGCAGTTCTTC. Protein sequence: CASSSEGSSYNEQFF. The rearrangement uses TRBV5-1 and TRBJ2-1, with unresolved D. The V end lost 3 bases, the J end lost 0 bases, and 10 bases lay between the germline ends. The germline V gene has CDR1 SGHRS and CDR2 YFSETQ. This CDR3 has 15 residues.

In this sample, this clonotype turned up many times. The rearrangement joins TRBV9 to TRBJ2-1, with 7 bases lining up with TRBD2. CDR1 and CDR2 (germline): SGDLS, YYNGEE. The CDR3 spans 15 residues. Trimming removed 6 bases from V and 4 bases from J; junction bases left unmatched: 10. CDR3 loop: CASTVGPGGYNEQFF. The CDR3, as DNA: TGTGCCAGCACCGTGGGTCCCGGGGGGTACAATGAGCAGTTCTTC.

This clonotype was seen ten or more times. The chain recombines TRBV20-1 with TRBJ2-3, with D unclear. V gave up 1 base and J gave up 3 bases, with 2 bases separating them. Germline V lookup: CDR1 DFQATT, CDR2 SNEGSKA (reference sequence). The CDR3 has 11 amino acids. Here the CDR3 DNA reads TGCAGTGCTAGAGTGACAGATACGCAGTATTTT. This translates into CSARVTDTQYF.

This clonotype was seen repeatedly, ten times or more. A read error is possible here, since a much larger clone lies one base away. The chain employs TRBV6-5 and TRBJ1-2; D gene ambiguous. The CDR3 length is 13 residues. Germline CDR1 reads MNHEY; CDR2 reads SVGAGI. The CDR3 coding sequence is TGTGCCAACAGTTACTCGAGCGTGGGAGGCTACACCTTC. It translates to CANSYSSVGGYTF.

This clonotype was recorded at least ten times. The chain carries TRBV9 and TRBJ2-1; D assignment may be TRBD1 or TRBD2 (6 bases each). Trimming took 2 bases from V and 6 from J, leaving 15 bases between them. The CDR3 spans 15 residues. Germline V gene sequence: CDR1 SGDLS, CDR2 YYNGEE. CDR3 bases: TGTGCCAGCAGCGTCGTGGGGGGACATTTCAATGAGCAGTTCTTC. Amino acids: CASSVVGGHFNEQFF.

There are many counts of this clonotype. One end of the junction does not line up with germline, which may come from a read error. The chain has TRBV7-2 and TRBJ2-4; no definite D call. Germline assignment: CDR1 SGHTA and CDR2 FQGNSA. This CDR3 has 12 residues. The CDR3 is CASSLGAGPLRF. Here the CDR3 DNA reads TGTGCCAGCAGCTTAGGCGCAGGCCCACTACGCTTC.

This clonotype appeared a single time. Here the CDR3 omits its conserved ending phenylalanine or tryptophan, so a read error is the likely source. The limits of the CDR3 on the DNA are not certain, so only TCRdb's listed CDR3 is given. The rearrangement uses TRBV5-1 and TRBJ2-6. The CDR3 is 8 residues long, ends included. The V gene's germline CDR1 is SGHRS and CDR2 YFSETQ. CDR3 sequence: CASSLDGV.

This clonotype has a handful of counts. The rearrangement links TRBV20-1 to TRBJ1-3; D not resolved. V lost 6 bases and J 2 bases, leaving 14 bases between the germline ends. The CDR3 has 14 residues. Germline lookup yields CDR1 DFQATT and CDR2 SNEGSKA (reference sequence). The CDR3 region is CSASPPGAGNTIYF. The CDR3 DNA reads TGCAGTGCAAGCCCACCCGGGGCTGGAAACACCATATATTTT.

This clonotype showed up many times. At one of its ends the junction is not consistent with the germline gene, which may arise from a read error. The chain carries TRBV7-7 and TRBJ2-3, with a weak D call TRBD1 (5 bases). The CDR3 is made up of 15 amino acids. Germline CDR1 SSHAT, CDR2 FNYEAQ (reference sequence). CDR3 loop: CASSSTAFPTDTQYF. CDR3 nucleotides: TGTGCTAGCAGCTCGACAGCATTTCCCACAGATACGCAGTATTTT.

This clonotype was counted ten times or more. The gene calls are TRBV29-1 and TRBJ1-5, with a weak D call TRBD1 (6 bases). Germline-derived CDR1 and CDR2 are SQVTM and ANQGSEA. V was cut by 6 bases and J by 4 bases, with 19 bases left in between. The CDR3 has 15 amino acids. The DNA of the CDR3 is TGCAGCGTCAGTTACGGACAGAAACATAATCAGCCCCAGCATTTT. Translation: CSVSYGQKHNQPQHF.

There are many counts of this clonotype. The chain carries TRBV2 and TRBJ1-5; no clear D gene. With 0 bases removed from V and 0 bases from J, the gap between germline ends came to 9 bases. This CDR3 spans 16 amino acids. From germline, CDR1 is SNHLY and CDR2 FYNNEI. The CDR3 loop reads CASSEADVYSNQPQHF. For the CDR3, the DNA is TGTGCCAGCAGTGAAGCTGACGTATATAGCAATCAGCCCCAGCATTTT.

The chain uses TRBV27 and TRBJ2-2, with 10 nucleotides matching TRBD1. The V segment lost 6 bases and the J segment 6 bases; nucleotides outside the gene matches: 13. The germline gives CDR1 MNHEY, CDR2 SMNVEV (reference sequence). CDR3 length: 17 residues. The CDR3 spells CASSLALGTGVAGELFF. As DNA, the CDR3 is TGTGCCAGCAGCTTAGCCCTGGGGACAGGGGTAGCCGGGGAGCTGTTTTTT.

In this sample, this clonotype turned up many times. The chain links TRBV5-1 to TRBJ2-7; 8 bases match TRBD2. V was pared by 4 bases and J by 3 bases, with 6 bases of the junction left unmatched. CDR1 SGHRS and CDR2 YFSETQ come from the germline V gene. The CDR3 covers 14 residues. For the CDR3, the DNA is TGCGCCAGCAGCACCCCGGGGGGGGACTACGAGCAGTACTTC. Translated: CASSTPGGDYEQYF.

This clonotype was counted many times. This chain uses TRBV29-1 with TRBJ2-1; no clear D gene. This CDR3 contains 15 residues. The V gene lost 4 bases and the J gene lost 4 bases, with 17 bases spanning the gap. Germline V gene sequence: CDR1 SQVTM, CDR2 ANQGSEA. CDR3 bases: TGCAGCGTTGGGCCCTGGAATGGGTCATACAATGAGCAGTTCTTC. Its protein product is CSVGPWNGSYNEQFF.

This clonotype was observed many times. This chain links TRBV7-9 with TRBJ2-1; D ambiguous. V was shortened by 1 base and J by 7 bases, with 8 bases between the two germline ends. CDR3 length: 13 residues. CDR1 and CDR2 from the germline V gene are SEHNR and FQNEAQ (reference sequence). The CDR3 loop is CASSLGSGNEQFF. Here the CDR3 DNA reads TGTGCCAGCAGCTTAGGGTCCGGGAATGAGCAGTTCTTC.

This clonotype was observed at least ten times. The chain combines TRBV15 with TRBJ2-5; TRBD1 is a possible D gene (6 bases). The CDR3 runs to 14 residues. CDR1 and CDR2 (germline): LNHNV, YYDKDF (reference sequence). Trimming shortened V by 0 bases and J by 4 bases, and 9 bases separated the two germline ends. In DNA, the CDR3 is TGTGCCACCAGCAGAGAGGGCAGGGGAGAGACCCAGTACTTC. Its translation: CATSREGRGETQYF. Complete variable domain (other parts from reference TRBV15 and TRBJ2-5): DAMVIQNPRYQVTQFGKPVTLSCSQTLNHNVMYWYQQKSSQAPKLLFHYYDKDFNNEADTPDNFQSRRPNTSFCFLDIRSPGLGDTAMYLCATSREGRGETQYFGPGTRLLVL.

This clonotype was found a few times. The genes are TRBV7-9 and TRBJ2-7; D is unclear. This CDR3 has 11 residues. The V end lost 2 bases, the J end lost 3 bases, and 2 bases lay between the germline ends. Germline lookup yields CDR1 SEHNR and CDR2 FQNEAQ (reference sequence). In DNA form, the CDR3 reads TGTGCCAGCAGCTTACTCTACGAGCAGTACTTC. Residues: CASSLLYEQYF.

Ten or more counts support this clonotype. The gene calls are TRBV5-1 and TRBJ2-1; 8 nucleotides align to TRBD1. V lost 4 bases and J lost 7; bases outside the gene matches: 13. The germline CDR1 and CDR2 sequences are SGHRS and YFSETQ. This CDR3 spans 16 amino acids. The CDR3 DNA is TGCGCCAGCAGCGTGACCGGGACAGGCGGTATAAATGAGCAGTTCTTC. This translates into CASSVTGTGGINEQFF.